This TCR beta chain was documented in a study of CD8 T cells in Susac syndrome. Random hexamers were used to reverse transcribe the RNA input (roughly 0.5 to 1 ug). Multiplex immunoSEQ PCR targeted 54 Vbeta and 13 Jbeta TCR beta segments. Each CDR3 protein is one row after TCRdb ran MiXCR on the immunoSEQ multiplex PCR reads. The data show 400,000 to 550,000 distinct CDR3 sequences, about 85% seen once. From blood CD8+ and CD4+ T cells, the TCR beta chain was sequenced. The multiple sclerosis control group was made up of treatment-naive patients with stable or active relapsing-remitting disease. Negative magnetic isolation gave CD8+ and CD4+ cells; FACS enriched CD8+ TEMRA. Germline V gives CDR1 SNHLY, CDR2 FYNNEI. The V and J ends lost 3 bases and 0 bases respectively, with 12 bases between them. The CDR3 runs 15 residues.

The sequence came from a human donor with multiple sclerosis. The sequencing input was CD8+ T cells from PBMCs. The V and J genes are TRBV2 and TRBJ2-7; D may be TRBD1 (6 bases). In DNA form, the CDR3 reads TGTGCCAGCAGTGAGGGGGCCGACAGCTCCTACGAGCAGTACTTC. It yields the protein CASSEGADSSYEQYF.